This T cell receptor (beta chain) was sequenced during a study of T cell responses to AZD1222 COVID-19 vaccine. Assay used: immunoSEQ multiplex PCR; TCRdb lists only in-frame clones, some missing. The sample includes about 86,000 clones, 90% of them seen just once. Study-level results: Researchers took repertoire samples only after the peak T cell response had come. Most donors were white British, females outnumbered males, and clonal diversity was possibly underestimated. Close to half of all spike-specific TCRs reportedly target regions of the variants that are unmutated. Spike-specific TCR breadth and depth grew following two AZD1222 doses.

Turning to this clone: The antigen is unknown.

V lost 6 bases, J lost 0 bases, and 15 bases lay in between. Germline-derived CDR1 and CDR2 are SQVTM and ANQGSEA. This CDR3 is built from 14 residues. The sequencing used peripheral blood, collected on day 0 of AZD1222 vaccination. The sequence derives from an adult in good health. The V and J genes are TRBV29-1 and TRBJ2-7; D possibly corresponds to TRBD1 (6 bases). CDR3 nucleotide sequence: TGCAGCGTGCCGACAGGTACCAGCTCCTACGAGCAGTACTTC. It codes for CSVPTGTSSYEQYF.